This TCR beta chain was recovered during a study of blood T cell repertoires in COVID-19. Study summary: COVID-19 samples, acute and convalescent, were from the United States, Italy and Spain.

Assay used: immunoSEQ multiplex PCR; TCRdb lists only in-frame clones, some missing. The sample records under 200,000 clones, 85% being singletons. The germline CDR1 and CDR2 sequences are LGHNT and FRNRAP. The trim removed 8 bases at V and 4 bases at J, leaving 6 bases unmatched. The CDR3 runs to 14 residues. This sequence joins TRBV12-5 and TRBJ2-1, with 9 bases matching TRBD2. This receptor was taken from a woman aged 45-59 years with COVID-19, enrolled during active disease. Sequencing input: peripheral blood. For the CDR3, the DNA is TGTGCTAGTCGACCGAGCGGGGGGTACAATGAGCAGTTCTTC. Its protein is CASRPSGGYNEQFF.